This TCR beta chain stems from a study of shared clonotypes between healthy human individuals. This CDR3 is built from 13 residues. Losses at the gene ends were 4 bases for V and 6 bases for J; bases not matched to a gene: 5. Only in-frame clones appear in the TCRdb table, and some are missing; sequencing was by immunoSEQ multiplex PCR. The sample contains about 2.1 million clones, around 95% of which appear only once. The naive CD8 population came from CD45RO-negative cells selected for CCR7, without terminally differentiated effector memory CD45RA+ cells. This receptor was obtained from a man between 18 and 35 years old in good health. Some clones in this sample may be carry-over from other donors' samples. The chain recombines TRBV23-1 with TRBJ2-5; 7 bases line up with TRBD2. TRBV23-1 is flagged as an ORF with uncertain function. The specimen was naive CD8+ T cells from PBMCs. CDR3 loop: CASSRGGRKTQYF. In DNA form, the CDR3 reads TGCGCCAGCAGTCGGGGGGGTCGAAAGACCCAGTACTTC.